This T cell receptor (beta chain) appears in the sequencing data of a study of T-cell memory formation after mild COVID-19. Study-wide context: Largely donor-specific sequence clusters came from a couple of donors. Whole-study results and caveats: Contracting CD4+ clones were located mainly in CM and EM, and CD8+ clones in EMRA. Specificity for SARS-CoV-2 was not confirmed among the second-wave clones peaking on day 37. Among clones contracting day 15 to 85, CD4/CD8 was balanced, whereas later expanders leaned CD4+.

Germline lookup yields CDR1 SGHRS and CDR2 YFSETQ. Unmatched junction bases numbered 3, after V lost 0 bases and J lost 1 base. This CDR3 comprises 16 residues. This clonotype was recorded a few times. The antigen is unknown. TCRdb called the 5' RACE reads again in MiXCR, with one record for every CDR3 protein. In the table there are 250,000 to 350,000 distinct CDR3 sequences, 15% to 20% of which are singletons. The TCR was taken from a man in his late teens or twenties who had mild COVID-19 (a few samples of this study predate the infection). Cell type and time point are not known. The chain combines TRBV5-1 with TRBJ2-3; 9 nucleotides match TRBD1. The source material was PBMCs or a T cell subset sorted from them (not recorded which). The CDR3 loop reads CASSLDHRGRTDTQYF. The CDR3 region has the DNA TGCGCCAGCAGCTTGGATCACAGGGGGCGCACAGATACGCAGTATTTT.